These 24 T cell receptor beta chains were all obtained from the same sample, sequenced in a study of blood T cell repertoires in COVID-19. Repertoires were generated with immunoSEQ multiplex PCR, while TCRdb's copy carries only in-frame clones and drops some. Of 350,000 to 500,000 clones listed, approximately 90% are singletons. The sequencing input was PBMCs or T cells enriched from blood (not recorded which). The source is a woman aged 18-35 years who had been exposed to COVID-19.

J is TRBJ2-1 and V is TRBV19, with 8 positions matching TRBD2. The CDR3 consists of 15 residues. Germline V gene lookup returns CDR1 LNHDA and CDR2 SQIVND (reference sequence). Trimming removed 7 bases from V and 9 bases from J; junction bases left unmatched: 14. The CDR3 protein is CASTDREGLRGEQFF. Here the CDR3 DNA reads TGTGCCAGTACCGACCGGGAGGGCCTTAGGGGTGAGCAGTTCTTC.

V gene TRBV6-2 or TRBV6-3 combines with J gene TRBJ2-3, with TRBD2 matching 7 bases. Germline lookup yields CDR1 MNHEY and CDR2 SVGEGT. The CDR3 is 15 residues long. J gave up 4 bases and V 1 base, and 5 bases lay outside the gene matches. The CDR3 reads CASSYFAGAPDTQYF. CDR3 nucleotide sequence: TGTGCCAGCAGTTACTTTGCGGGAGCCCCAGATACGCAGTATTTT.

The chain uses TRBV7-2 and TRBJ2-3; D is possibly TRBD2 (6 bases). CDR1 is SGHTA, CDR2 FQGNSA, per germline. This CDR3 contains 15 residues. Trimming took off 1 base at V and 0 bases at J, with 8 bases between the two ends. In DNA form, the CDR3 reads TGTGCCAGCAGCTTAGTAGGGACTAGCACAGATACGCAGTATTTT. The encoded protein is CASSLVGTSTDTQYF.

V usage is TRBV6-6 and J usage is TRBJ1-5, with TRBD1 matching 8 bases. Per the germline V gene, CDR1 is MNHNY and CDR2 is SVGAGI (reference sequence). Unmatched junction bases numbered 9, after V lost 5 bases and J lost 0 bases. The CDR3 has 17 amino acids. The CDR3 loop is CASSPGTGTYSNQPQHF. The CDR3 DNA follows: TGTGCCAGCAGTCCGGGGACAGGAACTTATAGCAATCAGCCCCAGCATTTT.

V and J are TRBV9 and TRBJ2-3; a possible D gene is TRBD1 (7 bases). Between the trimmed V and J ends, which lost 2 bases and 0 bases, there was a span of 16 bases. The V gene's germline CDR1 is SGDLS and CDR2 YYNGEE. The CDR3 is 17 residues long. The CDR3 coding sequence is TGTGCCAGCAGCGTCAGGGGGGTATTGCCGAGCACAGATACGCAGTATTTT. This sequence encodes CASSVRGVLPSTDTQYF. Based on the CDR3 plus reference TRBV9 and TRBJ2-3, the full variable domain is DSGVTQTPKHLITATGQRVTLRCSPRSGDLSVYWYQQSLDQGLQFLIQYYNGEERAKGNILERFSAQQFPDLHSELNLSSLELGDSALYFCASSVRGVLPSTDTQYFGPGTRLTVL.

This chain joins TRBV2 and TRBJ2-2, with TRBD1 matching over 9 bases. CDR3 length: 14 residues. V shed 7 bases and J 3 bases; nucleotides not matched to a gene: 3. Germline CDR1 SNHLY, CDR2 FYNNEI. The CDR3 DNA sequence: TGTGCCAGCAAACGACAGGGGGACACCGGGGAGCTGTTTTTT. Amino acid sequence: CASKRQGDTGELFF.

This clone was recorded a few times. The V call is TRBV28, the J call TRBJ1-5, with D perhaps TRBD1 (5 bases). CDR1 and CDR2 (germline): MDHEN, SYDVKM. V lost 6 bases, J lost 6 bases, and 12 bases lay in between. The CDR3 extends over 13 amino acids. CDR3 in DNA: TGTGCCAGCAGCAGGGTTACTGTTCAGCCCCAGCATTTT. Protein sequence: CASSRVTVQPQHF.

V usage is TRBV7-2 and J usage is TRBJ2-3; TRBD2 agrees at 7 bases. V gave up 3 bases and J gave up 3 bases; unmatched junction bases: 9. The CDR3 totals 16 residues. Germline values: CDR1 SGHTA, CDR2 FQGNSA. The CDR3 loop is CASSFKSGGWTDTQYF. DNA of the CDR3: TGTGCCAGCAGCTTCAAGTCGGGAGGATGGACAGATACGCAGTATTTT.

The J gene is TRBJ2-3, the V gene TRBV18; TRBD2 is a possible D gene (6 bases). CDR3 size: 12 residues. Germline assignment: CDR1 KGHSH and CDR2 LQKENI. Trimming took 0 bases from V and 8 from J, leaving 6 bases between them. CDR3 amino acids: CASSPPGGTQYF. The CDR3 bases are TGTGCCAGCTCACCACCGGGAGGTACGCAGTATTTT.

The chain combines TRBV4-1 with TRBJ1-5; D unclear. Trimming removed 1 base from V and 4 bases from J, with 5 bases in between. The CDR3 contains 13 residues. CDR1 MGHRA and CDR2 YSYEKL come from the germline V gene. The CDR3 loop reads CASSQGTNQPQHF. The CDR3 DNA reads TGCGCCAGCAGCCAAGGAACAAATCAGCCCCAGCATTTT.

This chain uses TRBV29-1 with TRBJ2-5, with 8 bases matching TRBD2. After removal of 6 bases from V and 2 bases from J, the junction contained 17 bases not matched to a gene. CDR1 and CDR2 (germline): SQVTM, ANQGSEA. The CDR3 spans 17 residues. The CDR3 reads CSVAPLRRRGAQETQYF. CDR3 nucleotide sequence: TGCAGCGTCGCCCCTCTGCGTCGGCGGGGGGCTCAAGAGACCCAGTACTTC. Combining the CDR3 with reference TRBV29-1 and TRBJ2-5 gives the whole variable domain SAVISQKPSRDICQRGTSLTIQCQVDSQVTMMFWYRQQPGQSLTLIATANQGSEATYESGFVIDKFPISRPNLTFSTLTVSNMSPEDSSIYLCSVAPLRRRGAQETQYFGPGTRLLVL.

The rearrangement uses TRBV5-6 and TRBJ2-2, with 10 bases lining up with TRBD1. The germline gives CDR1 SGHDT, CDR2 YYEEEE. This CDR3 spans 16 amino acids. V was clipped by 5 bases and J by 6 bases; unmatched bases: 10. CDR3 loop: CASSSTGTGVAGELFF. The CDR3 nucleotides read TGTGCCAGCAGTTCCACCGGGACAGGGGTGGCCGGGGAGCTGTTTTTT.

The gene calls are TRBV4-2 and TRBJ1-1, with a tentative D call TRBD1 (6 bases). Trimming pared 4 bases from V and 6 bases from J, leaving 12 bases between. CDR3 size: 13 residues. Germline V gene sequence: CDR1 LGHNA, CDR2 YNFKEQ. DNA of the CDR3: TGTGCCAGCAGCCCGGTGGGGGCATCTGAAGCTTTCTTT. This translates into CASSPVGASEAFF.

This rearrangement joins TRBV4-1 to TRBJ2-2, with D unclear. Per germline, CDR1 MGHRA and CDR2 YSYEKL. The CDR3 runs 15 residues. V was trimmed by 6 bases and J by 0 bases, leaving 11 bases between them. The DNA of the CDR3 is TGCGCCAGCAGGGGCAAAAGGTCGAACACCGGGGAGCTGTTTTTT. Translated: CASRGKRSNTGELFF.

The CDR3 bases are TGTGCCAGCAGCTTGGTCTCAGGGCCCAGCTCCTACGAGCAGTACTTC. Protein sequence: CASSLVSGPSSYEQYF. The rearrangement links TRBV5-8 to TRBJ2-7; maybe TRBD1 (5 bases). V was pared by 0 bases and J by 0 bases, with 13 bases between. The CDR3 spans 16 residues. Per the germline V gene, CDR1 is SGHTS and CDR2 is YDEGEE.

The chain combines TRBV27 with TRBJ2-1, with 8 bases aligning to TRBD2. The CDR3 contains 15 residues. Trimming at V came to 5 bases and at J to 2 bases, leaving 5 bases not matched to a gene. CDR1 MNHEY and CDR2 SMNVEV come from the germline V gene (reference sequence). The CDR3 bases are TGTGCCAGCAGTCTGAGGACTAGCCCCTACAATGAGCAGTTCTTC. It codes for CASSLRTSPYNEQFF.

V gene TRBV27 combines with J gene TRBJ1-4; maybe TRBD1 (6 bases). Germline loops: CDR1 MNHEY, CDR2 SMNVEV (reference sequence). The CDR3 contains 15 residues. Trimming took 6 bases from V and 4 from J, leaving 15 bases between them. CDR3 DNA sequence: TGTGCCAGCAGGCCAGGGGATCGGGGTAATGAAAAACTGTTTTTT. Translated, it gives CASRPGDRGNEKLFF.

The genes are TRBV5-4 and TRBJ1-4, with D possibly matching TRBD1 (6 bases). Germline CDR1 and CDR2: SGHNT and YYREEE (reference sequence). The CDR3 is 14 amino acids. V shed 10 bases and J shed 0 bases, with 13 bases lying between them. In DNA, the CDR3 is TGTGCCTACAGGGACATTTCAACTAATGAAAAACTGTTTTTT. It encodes CAYRDISTNEKLFF.

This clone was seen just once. The CDR3 DNA is TGTGCCAGCAGCTTGGATTCGAAGCGGGAGGTTCCCTACGAGCAGTACTTC. This translates into CASSLDSKREVPYEQYF. The J gene is TRBJ2-7, the V gene TRBV5-6, with 9 bases lining up with TRBD2. Germline assignment: CDR1 SGHDT and CDR2 YYEEEE. The CDR3 runs 17 residues. The V and J ends lost 0 bases and 2 bases, in that order; junction bases with no gene match: 9.

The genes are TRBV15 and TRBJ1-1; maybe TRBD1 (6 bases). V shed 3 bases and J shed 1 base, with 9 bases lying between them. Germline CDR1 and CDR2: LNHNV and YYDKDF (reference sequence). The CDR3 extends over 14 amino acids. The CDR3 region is CATSRTGQNTEAFF. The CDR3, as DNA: TGTGCCACCAGCAGGACAGGACAGAACACTGAAGCTTTCTTT. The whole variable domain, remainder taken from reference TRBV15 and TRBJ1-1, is DAMVIQNPRYQVTQFGKPVTLSCSQTLNHNVMYWYQQKSSQAPKLLFHYYDKDFNNEADTPDNFQSRRPNTSFCFLDIRSPGLGDTAMYLCATSRTGQNTEAFFGQGTRLTVV.

The CDR3 sequence is CASSFGQGFYEQYF. CDR3 nucleotides: TGTGCCAGCAGCTTCGGACAGGGCTTCTACGAGCAGTACTTC. The J gene is TRBJ2-7, the V gene TRBV7-9; 8 bases are a match to TRBD1. After removal of 3 bases from V and 3 bases from J, the junction contained 4 bases not matched to a gene. The CDR3 totals 14 residues. Germline values: CDR1 SEHNR, CDR2 FQNEAQ (reference sequence).

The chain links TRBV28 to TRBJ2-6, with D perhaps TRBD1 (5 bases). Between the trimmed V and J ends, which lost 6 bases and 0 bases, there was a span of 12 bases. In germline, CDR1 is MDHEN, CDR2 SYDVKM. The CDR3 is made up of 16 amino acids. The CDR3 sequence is CASRTAGFSGANVLTF. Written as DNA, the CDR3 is TGTGCCAGCAGGACAGCAGGCTTCTCTGGGGCCAACGTCCTGACTTTC.

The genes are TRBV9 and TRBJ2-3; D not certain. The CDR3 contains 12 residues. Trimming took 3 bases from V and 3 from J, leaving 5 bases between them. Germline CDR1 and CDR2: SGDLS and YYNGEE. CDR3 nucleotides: TGTGCCAGCAGCGCAGTAACAGATACGCAGTATTTT. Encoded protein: CASSAVTDTQYF.

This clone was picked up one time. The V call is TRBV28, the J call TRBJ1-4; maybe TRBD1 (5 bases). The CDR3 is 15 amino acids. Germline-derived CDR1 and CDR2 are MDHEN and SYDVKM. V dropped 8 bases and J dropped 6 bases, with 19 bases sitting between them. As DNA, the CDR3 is TGTGCCAGCGGACGGACGAGGGGAGGGTATGAAAAACTGTTTTTT. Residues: CASGRTRGGYEKLFF.